The clone carrying this T cell receptor beta chain was counted at least ten times. Antigen specificity is unknown. Trimming stripped 2 bases from V and 0 bases from J, with 3 bases between. The CDR3 has 13 residues. The germline gives CDR1 MRHNA, CDR2 SNTAGT. Preparation of TCR beta libraries was done by quantitative 5'-RACE with molecular barcodes. Each CDR3 protein gets one entry after TCRdb re-called the 5' RACE reads with MiXCR. The sample has about 150,000 distinct CDR3 sequences; under 45% are singletons. This record belongs to a study of CD8 T cells in ankylosing spondylitis. General observations from the study: Some of these motif variants have turned up before, in reports on reactive arthritis synovial fluid and blood. Within matched ankylosing spondylitis synovial fluid, disease-linked clones were reportedly significantly enriched. Blood from ankylosing spondylitis patients appeared to carry a characteristic roughly 8-variant TCR beta motif.

The clonotype originates from a male donor with ankylosing spondylitis. Sequences were obtained from synovial fluid, either unsorted or a sorted T cell fraction (not recorded which). This chain uses TRBV6-4 with TRBJ2-3, with D unclear. As DNA, the CDR3 is TGTGCCAGCAGTGACGGGAGCACAGATACGCAGTATTTT. It encodes CASSDGSTDTQYF.